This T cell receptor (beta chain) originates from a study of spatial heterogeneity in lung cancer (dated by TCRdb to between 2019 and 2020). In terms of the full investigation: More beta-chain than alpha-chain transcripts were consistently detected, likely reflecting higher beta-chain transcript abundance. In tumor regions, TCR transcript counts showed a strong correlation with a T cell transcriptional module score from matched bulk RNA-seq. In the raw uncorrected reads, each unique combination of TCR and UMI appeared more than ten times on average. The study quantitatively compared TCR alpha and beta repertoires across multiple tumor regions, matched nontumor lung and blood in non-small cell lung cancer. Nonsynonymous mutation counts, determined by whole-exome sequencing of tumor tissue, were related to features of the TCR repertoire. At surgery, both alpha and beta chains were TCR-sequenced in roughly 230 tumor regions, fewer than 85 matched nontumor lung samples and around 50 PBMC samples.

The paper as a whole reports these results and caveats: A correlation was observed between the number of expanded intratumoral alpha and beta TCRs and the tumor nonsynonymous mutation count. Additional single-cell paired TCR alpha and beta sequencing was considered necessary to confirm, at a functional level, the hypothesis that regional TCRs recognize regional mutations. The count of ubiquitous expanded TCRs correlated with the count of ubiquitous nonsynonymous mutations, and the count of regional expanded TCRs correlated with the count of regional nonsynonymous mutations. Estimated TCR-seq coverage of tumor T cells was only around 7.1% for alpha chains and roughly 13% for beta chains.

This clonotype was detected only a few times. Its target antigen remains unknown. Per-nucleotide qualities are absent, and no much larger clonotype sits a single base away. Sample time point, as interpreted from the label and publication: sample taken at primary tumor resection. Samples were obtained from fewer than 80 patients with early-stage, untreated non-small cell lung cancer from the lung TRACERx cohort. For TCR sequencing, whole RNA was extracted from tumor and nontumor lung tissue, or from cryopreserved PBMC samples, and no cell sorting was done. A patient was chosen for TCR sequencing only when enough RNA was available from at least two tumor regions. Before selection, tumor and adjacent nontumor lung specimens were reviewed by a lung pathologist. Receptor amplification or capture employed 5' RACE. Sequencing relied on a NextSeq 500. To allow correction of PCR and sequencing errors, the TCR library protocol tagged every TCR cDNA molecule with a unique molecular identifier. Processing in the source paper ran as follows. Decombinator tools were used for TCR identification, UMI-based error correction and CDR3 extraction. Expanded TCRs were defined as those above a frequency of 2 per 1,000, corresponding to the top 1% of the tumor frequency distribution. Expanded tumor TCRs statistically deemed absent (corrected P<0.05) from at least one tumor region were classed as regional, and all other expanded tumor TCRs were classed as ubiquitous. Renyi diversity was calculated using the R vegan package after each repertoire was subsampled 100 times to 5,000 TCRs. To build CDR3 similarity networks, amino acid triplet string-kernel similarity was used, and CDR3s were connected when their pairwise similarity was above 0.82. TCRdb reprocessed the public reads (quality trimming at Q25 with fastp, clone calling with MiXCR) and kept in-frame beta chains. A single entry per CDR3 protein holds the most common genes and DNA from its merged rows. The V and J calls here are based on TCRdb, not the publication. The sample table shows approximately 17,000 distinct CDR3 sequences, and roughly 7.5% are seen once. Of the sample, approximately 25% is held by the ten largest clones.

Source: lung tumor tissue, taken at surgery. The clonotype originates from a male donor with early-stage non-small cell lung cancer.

For the CDR3, the sequence is CASTSQERGNEQFF. The nucleotide sequence is given as TGTGCCAGCACCTCCCAGGAAAGAGGCAATGAGCAGTTCTTC. The chain employs TRBV2 and TRBJ2-1; the D gene identity is not certain. CDR1 SNHLY and CDR2 FYNNEI were looked up in the germline V gene. The CDR3 covers 14 residues, taking in both the cysteine and the phenylalanine. Only the CDR3 DNA stays, 42 bases, in frame from base 1. Trimming at the junction amounts to 7 bases on V and 6 bases on J, and the germline ends lie 16 bases apart.